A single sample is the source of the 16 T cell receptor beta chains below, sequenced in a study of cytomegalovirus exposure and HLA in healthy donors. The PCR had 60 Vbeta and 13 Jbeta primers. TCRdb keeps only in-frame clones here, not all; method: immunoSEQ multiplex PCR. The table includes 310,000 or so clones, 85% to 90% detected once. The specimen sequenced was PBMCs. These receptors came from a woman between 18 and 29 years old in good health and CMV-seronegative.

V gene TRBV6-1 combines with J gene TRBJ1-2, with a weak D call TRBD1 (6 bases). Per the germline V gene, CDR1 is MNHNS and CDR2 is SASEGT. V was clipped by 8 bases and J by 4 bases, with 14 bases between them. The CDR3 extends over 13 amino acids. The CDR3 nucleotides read TGTGCCAGCGCCTTCGGGGACACCTATGGCTACACCTTC. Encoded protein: CASAFGDTYGYTF.

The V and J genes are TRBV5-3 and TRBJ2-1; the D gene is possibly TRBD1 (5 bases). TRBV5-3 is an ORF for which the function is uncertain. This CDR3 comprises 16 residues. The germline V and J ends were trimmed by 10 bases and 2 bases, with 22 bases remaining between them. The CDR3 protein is CARDSSPHCPYNEQFF. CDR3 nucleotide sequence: TGTGCCCGCGACAGTTCCCCTCACTGTCCCTACAATGAGCAGTTCTTC.

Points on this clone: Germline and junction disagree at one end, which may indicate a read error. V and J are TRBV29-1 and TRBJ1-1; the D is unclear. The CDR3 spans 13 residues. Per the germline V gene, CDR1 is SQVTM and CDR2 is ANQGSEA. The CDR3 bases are TGCAGCGTTGTTTCACTCATGAACGCTGAAGCTTTCTTT. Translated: CSVVSLMNAEAFF.

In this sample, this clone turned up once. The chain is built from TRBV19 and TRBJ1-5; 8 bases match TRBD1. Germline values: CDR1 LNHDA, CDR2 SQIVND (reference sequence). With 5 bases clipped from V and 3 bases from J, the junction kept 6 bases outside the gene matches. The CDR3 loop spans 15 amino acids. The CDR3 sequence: CASSDRGRVNQPQHF. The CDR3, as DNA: TGTGCCAGTAGTGACAGGGGAAGGGTCAATCAGCCCCAGCATTTT.

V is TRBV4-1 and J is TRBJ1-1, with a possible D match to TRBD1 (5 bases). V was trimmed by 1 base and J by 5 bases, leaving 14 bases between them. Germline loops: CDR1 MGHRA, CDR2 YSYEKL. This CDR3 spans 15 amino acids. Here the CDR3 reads CASSQVYGGKTEAFF. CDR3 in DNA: TGCGCCAGCAGCCAAGTTTACGGGGGTAAAACTGAAGCTTTCTTT.

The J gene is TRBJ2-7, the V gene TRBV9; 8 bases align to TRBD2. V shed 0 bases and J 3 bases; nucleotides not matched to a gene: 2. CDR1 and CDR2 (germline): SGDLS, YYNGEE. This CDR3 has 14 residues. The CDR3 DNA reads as TGTGCCAGCAGCGTAGACGGGGGGGTCTACGAGCAGTACTTC. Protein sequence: CASSVDGGVYEQYF.

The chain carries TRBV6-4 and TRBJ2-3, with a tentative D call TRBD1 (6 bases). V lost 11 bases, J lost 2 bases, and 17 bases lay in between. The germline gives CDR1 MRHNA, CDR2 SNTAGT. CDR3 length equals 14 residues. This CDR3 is CAGSPGEHTDTQYF. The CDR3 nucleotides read TGTGCCGGCTCACCAGGGGAACACACAGATACGCAGTATTTT.

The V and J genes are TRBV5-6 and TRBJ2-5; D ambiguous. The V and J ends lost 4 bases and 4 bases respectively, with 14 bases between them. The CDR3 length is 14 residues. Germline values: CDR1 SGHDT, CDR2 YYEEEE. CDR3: CASSEAVKLETQYF. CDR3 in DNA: TGTGCCAGCAGCGAGGCAGTAAAGTTAGAGACCCAGTACTTC.

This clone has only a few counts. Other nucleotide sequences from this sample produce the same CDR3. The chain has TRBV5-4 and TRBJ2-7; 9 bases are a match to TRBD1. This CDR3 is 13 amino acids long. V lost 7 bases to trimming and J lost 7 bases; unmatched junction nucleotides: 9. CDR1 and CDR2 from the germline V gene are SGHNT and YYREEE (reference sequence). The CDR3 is CASSQQGAGEQYF. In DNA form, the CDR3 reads TGTGCCAGCTCACAACAGGGGGCAGGTGAGCAGTACTTC.

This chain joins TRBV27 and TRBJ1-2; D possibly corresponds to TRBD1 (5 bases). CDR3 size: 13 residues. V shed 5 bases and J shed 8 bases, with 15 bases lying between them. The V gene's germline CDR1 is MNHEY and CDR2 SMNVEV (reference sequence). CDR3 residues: CASSRGTVGGYTF. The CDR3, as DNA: TGTGCCAGCAGTCGGGGGACGGTGGGCGGCTACACCTTC.

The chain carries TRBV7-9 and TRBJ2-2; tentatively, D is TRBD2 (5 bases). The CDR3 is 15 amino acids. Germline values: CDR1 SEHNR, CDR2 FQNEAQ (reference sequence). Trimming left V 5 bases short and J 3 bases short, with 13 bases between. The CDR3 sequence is CASSGGREDTGELFF. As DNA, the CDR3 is TGTGCCAGCAGCGGAGGAAGAGAGGACACCGGGGAGCTGTTTTTT.

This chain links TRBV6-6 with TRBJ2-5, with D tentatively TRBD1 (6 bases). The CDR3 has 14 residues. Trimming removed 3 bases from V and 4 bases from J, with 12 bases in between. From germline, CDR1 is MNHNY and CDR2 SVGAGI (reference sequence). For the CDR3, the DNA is TGTGCCAGCAGTTATCCTCAGGGGAGAGAGACCCAGTACTTC. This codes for CASSYPQGRETQYF.

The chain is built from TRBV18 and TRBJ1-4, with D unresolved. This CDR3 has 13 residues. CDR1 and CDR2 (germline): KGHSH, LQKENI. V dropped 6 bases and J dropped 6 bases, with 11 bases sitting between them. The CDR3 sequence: CASSGRRDEKLFF. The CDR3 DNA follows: TGTGCCAGCTCTGGGCGCCGTGATGAAAAACTGTTTTTT.

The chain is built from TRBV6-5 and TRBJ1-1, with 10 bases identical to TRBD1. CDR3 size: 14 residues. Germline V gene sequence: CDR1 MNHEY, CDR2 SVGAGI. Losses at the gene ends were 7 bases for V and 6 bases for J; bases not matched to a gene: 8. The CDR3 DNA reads TGTGCCAGCACCTCGGGACAGGGGAAACCTGAAGCTTTCTTT. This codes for CASTSGQGKPEAFF.

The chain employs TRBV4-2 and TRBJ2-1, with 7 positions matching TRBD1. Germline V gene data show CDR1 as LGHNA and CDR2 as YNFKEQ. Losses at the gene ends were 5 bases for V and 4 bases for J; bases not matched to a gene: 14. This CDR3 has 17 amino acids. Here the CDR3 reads CASSKTGQVGGYNEQFF. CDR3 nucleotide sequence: TGTGCCAGCAGCAAAACCGGACAGGTAGGGGGATACAATGAGCAGTTCTTC.

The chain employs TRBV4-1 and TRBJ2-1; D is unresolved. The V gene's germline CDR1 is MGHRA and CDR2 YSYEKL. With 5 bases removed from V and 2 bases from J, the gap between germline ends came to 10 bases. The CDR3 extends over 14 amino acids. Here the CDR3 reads CASSLLTPYNEQFF. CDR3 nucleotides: TGCGCCAGCAGCTTATTGACACCCTACAATGAGCAGTTCTTC.